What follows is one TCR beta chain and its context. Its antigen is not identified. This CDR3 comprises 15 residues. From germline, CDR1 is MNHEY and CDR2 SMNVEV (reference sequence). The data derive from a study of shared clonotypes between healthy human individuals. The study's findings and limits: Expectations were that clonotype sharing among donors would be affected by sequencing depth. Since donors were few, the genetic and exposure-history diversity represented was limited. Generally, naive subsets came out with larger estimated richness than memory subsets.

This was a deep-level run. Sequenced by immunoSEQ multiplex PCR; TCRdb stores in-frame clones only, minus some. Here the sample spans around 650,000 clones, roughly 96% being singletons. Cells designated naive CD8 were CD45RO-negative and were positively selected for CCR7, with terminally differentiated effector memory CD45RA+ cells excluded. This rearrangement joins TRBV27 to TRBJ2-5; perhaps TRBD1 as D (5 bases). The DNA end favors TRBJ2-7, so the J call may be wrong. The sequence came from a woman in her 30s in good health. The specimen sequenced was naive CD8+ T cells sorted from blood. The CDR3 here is CASTPRAGLSYEQYF. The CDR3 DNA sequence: TGTGCCAGCACCCCCAGGGCAGGGCTCTCCTACGAGCAGTACTTC.